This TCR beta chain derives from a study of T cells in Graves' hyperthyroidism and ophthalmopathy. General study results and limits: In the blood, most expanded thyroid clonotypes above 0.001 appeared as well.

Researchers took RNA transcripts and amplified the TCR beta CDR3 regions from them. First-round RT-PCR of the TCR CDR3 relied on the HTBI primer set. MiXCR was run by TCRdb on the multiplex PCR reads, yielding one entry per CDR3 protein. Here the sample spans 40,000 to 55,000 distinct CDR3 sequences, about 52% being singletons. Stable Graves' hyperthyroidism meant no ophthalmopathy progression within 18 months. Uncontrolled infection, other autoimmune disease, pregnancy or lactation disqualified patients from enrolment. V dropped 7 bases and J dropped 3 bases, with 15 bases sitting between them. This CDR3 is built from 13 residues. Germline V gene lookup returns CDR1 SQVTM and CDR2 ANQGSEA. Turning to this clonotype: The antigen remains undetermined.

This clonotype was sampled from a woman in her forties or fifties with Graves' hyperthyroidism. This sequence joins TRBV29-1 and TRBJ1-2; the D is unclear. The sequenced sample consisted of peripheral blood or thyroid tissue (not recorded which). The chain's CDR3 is CSAGAGRDYGYTF. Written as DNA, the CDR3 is TGCAGCGCTGGAGCGGGGAGGGACTATGGCTACACCTTC.